The rows below give T cell receptor beta chains drawn from one sample of a study of shared clonotypes between healthy human individuals. The assay was immunoSEQ multiplex PCR, and TCRdb's table has in-frame clones only and misses some. The top ten clones hold under 2% of a sample with some 790,000 clones, 72% of them seen once. The sample taken for sequencing was memory CD4+ T cells sorted from blood. The receptors derive from a woman aged 25 to 45 in good health. Both conserved end residues are part of each CDR3. The D gene is left open where the match is weak. Part of the rows lack a size; the others show once, few, many or a class for expanded clones.

v_call	clone_size	j_call	d_call	cdr3_nt	cdr3_aa
TRBV5-1	.	TRBJ1-2	TRBD1	TGCGCCAGCAGCCCGGAGGCCCCGGGACAGCACTATGGCTACACCTTC	CASSPEAPGQHYGYTF
TRBV5-1	.	TRBJ2-7	TRBD2	TGCGCCAGCAGCCGGGGAGGGCCTAGCGGCACCTACGAGCAGTACTTC	CASSRGGPSGTYEQYF
TRBV29-1	.	TRBJ2-1	TRBD2	TGCAGCGTTGTGGAGGTAGCGGGTATACCGTTCTTC	CSVVEVAGIPFF
TRBV19	.	TRBJ2-7	TRBD1	TGTGCCAGTAGTATTCGGGCAGGGGGAGACTCCTACGAGCAGTACTTC	CASSIRAGGDSYEQYF
TRBV18	.	TRBJ2-5	.	TGTGCCAGCTCACCCGCTGAGACCCAGTACTTC	CASSPAETQYF
TRBV9	.	TRBJ1-2	TRBD1	TGTGCCAGCAGCGAAGGGACAGGGCCTAACTATGGCTACACCTTC	CASSEGTGPNYGYTF
TRBV10-3	.	TRBJ1-5	TRBD1	TGTGCCATCAGTGAGAGGGGGCTGGGCAATCAGCCCCAGCATTTT	CAISERGLGNQPQHF
TRBV11-2	few	TRBJ1-1	TRBD1	TGTGCCAGCAGCTCCGGACAGGGGAATGAAGCTTTCTTT	CASSSGQGNEAFF
TRBV5-1	.	TRBJ2-6	TRBD2	TGCGCCAGCAGCGACCGACTAGCGGGTAGTTCCGGGGCCAACGTCCTGACTTTC	CASSDRLAGSSGANVLTF
TRBV11-1	.	TRBJ2-1	.	TGTGCCAGCAGCTTGGAAGTCAATGAGCAGTTCTTC	CASSLEVNEQFF
TRBV25-1	.	TRBJ2-7	TRBD1	TGTGCCAGCAGTTACCTAGGGGCAGGGGGCAACTACGAGCAGTACTTC	CASSYLGAGGNYEQYF
TRBV2	.	TRBJ2-7	TRBD2	TGTGCCAGCAGTGAACTCACGGGAGGGCCCTACGAGCAGTACTTC	CASSELTGGPYEQYF
TRBV7-9	.	TRBJ1-4	.	TGTGCCAGCAGCTACCATAGCCTCAGCTATGAAAAACTGTTTTTT	CASSYHSLSYEKLFF
TRBV7-2	.	TRBJ2-1	.	TGTGCCAGCAGCCCGGTCACCTTAATTAGCTATGAGCAGTTCTTC	CASSPVTLISYEQFF
TRBV5-4	once	TRBJ2-7	TRBD1	TGTGCCAGCAGCTTGGGACAGGGGGCGCTTGGCGAGCAGTACTTC	CASSLGQGALGEQYF
TRBV2	.	TRBJ2-2	TRBD2	TGTGCCAGCAGCGATCTAGCGGGGCACTCGAACACCGGGGAGCTGTTTTTT	CASSDLAGHSNTGELFF
TRBV6-1	.	TRBJ2-5	TRBD1	TGTGCCAGCTCGGGACAGGGGGCTTTTGAGACCCAGTACTTC	CASSGQGAFETQYF
TRBV4-1	.	TRBJ1-2	.	TGCGCCAGCAGCCAAGATTGGGCAGGAGCAACTGGCTACACCTTC	CASSQDWAGATGYTF
TRBV7-6	.	TRBJ2-1	.	TGTGCCAGCAGCGTTGAAGCAGGGGAGACCTCCTACAATGAGCAGTTCTTC	CASSVEAGETSYNEQFF
TRBV5-1	.	TRBJ2-3	TRBD2	TGCGCCAGCAGCCAGAGGGGACTAGCGGGAGGGGGCACAGATACGCAGTATTTT	CASSQRGLAGGGTDTQYF
TRBV14	many	TRBJ2-7	TRBD2	TGTGCCAGCAGCCAAGATTACGCGACTAGCGGGAGCACCCTTTCTTACGAGCAGTACTTC	CASSQDYATSGSTLSYEQYF
TRBV28	once	TRBJ2-7	.	TGTGCCAGCATCAGCCCCCAGGCCTCCTACGAGCAGTACTTC	CASISPQASYEQYF
TRBV5-1	.	TRBJ2-1	.	TGCGCCAGCAGCGGGGGACTCGGTTACAATGAGCAGTTCTTC	CASSGGLGYNEQFF
TRBV28	few	TRBJ2-7	TRBD2	TGTGCCAGCAGGGCACCTAGCGGGATTGGTTACGAGCAGTACTTC	CASRAPSGIGYEQYF
TRBV19	once	TRBJ1-4	.	TGTGCCAGTAGTAGCGGACAGTCTTATAATGAAAAACTGTTTTTT	CASSSGQSYNEKLFF
TRBV20-1	.	TRBJ1-4	TRBD1	TGCGGACAGGGTTCCCGTGAAAAACTGTTTTTT	CGQGSREKLFF
TRBV19	.	TRBJ2-2	TRBD2	TGTGCCAGTAGTATAGGGGGTCTAGCGGGAGACACCGGGGAGCTGTTTTTT	CASSIGGLAGDTGELFF
TRBV2	.	TRBJ1-1	.	TGTGCCAGCAGTGAGGGGCCTGCGAACACTGAAGCTTTCTTT	CASSEGPANTEAFF
TRBV18	.	TRBJ2-1	.	TGTGCCAGCTCAGGATCGACAGTTAATGAGCAGTTCTTC	CASSGSTVNEQFF
TRBV5-1	.	TRBJ2-1	TRBD1	TGCGCCAGCAGCTTGGGGGACAGGGCCAATGAGCAGTTCTTC	CASSLGDRANEQFF
TRBV27	.	TRBJ2-1	.	TGTGCCAGCAGAGGGCCCTCGGGGGCGCGATATGAGCAGTTCTTC	CASRGPSGARYEQFF
TRBV19	.	TRBJ2-3	TRBD2	TGTGCCAGTAAAGACGGCGGGAGCCGACCTAACACAGATACGCAGTATTTT	CASKDGGSRPNTDTQYF
TRBV27	.	TRBJ2-7	.	TGTGCCAGCAGTATCCCCTGGCGACGAAGCTCCTACGAGCAGTACTTC	CASSIPWRRSSYEQYF
TRBV7-2	.	TRBJ2-3	.	TGTGCCAGCAGCAGTTATGCAGATACGCAGTATTTT	CASSSYADTQYF
TRBV6-1	once	TRBJ2-7	TRBD2	TGTGCCAGCAGAACTAGCGGAGCCTACGAGCAGTACTTC	CASRTSGAYEQYF
TRBV5-3	.	TRBJ2-3	.	TGTGCCAGAAGCTTGTCCGGAGATACGCAGTATTTT	CARSLSGDTQYF
TRBV7-3	.	TRBJ2-7	TRBD1	TGTGCCAGCAGCTTCCGGGACAGGGGGCTCGAGCAGTACTTC	CASSFRDRGLEQYF
TRBV5-5	.	TRBJ2-1	.	TGTGCCAGCAGTTCTCAGGGTCTCGATGAGCAGTTCTTC	CASSSQGLDEQFF
TRBV27	.	TRBJ1-2	.	TGTGCCAGCAGTTTTTATCCGGGGCGCGGCGGCTACACCTTC	CASSFYPGRGGYTF
TRBV6-5	.	TRBJ1-5	.	TGTGCCAGCAGAGCTACAATAGATCAGCCCCAGCATTTT	CASRATIDQPQHF
TRBV27	once	TRBJ2-1	TRBD2	TGTGCCAGCACCACACCCGGGACTAGCGGCTCCTACAATGAGCAGTTCTTC	CASTTPGTSGSYNEQFF
TRBV2	once	TRBJ2-6	TRBD2	TGTGCCAGCAGTCTTAGCGGGGCCTCTGGGGCCAACGTCCTGACTTTC	CASSLSGASGANVLTF
TRBV30	many	TRBJ2-1	.	TGTGCCTGGAGTATAGGGGGCTCCTACAATGAGCAGTTCTTC	CAWSIGGSYNEQFF
TRBV6-4	.	TRBJ2-1	.	TGTGCCAGCAGTCCCACCTTGACTGGTTACAATGAGCAGTTCTTC	CASSPTLTGYNEQFF
TRBV2	.	TRBJ2-7	.	TGTGCCAGCAGTGTCTCTACCTACGAGCAGTACTTC	CASSVSTYEQYF
TRBV25-1	once	TRBJ2-1	.	TGTGCCAGCAGTAACGACAGAGTTCACAATGAGCAGTTCTTC	CASSNDRVHNEQFF
TRBV6-1	.	TRBJ1-3	.	TGTGCCAGCAGTGTTGACAGATATTCTGGAAACACCATATATTTT	CASSVDRYSGNTIYF
TRBV13	.	TRBJ2-3	.	TGTGCCAGCAGCTTAGAAAGTCTCCAGGGGAGGGATACGCAGTATTTT	CASSLESLQGRDTQYF
TRBV30	.	TRBJ2-7	TRBD1	TGTGCCTGGAGTAGACAGGGCGACAAAATTTCCTACGAGCAGTACTTC	CAWSRQGDKISYEQYF
TRBV7-9	.	TRBJ1-1	TRBD1	TGTGCCAGCAGCTCACAGGGGGCGGGAAGGTTTTCATCGGAAGCTTTCTTT	CASSSQGAGRFSSEAFF
TRBV7-9	.	TRBJ1-2	.	TGTGCCAGCTCCTCTAGCGCGGGCGGCTATGGCTACACCTTC	CASSSSAGGYGYTF
TRBV19	.	TRBJ1-5	.	TGTGCCAGTAGTTCTCCGGGGAACTTCAATCAGCCCCAGCATTTT	CASSSPGNFNQPQHF
TRBV15	.	TRBJ2-5	TRBD2	TGTGCCACCAGCAGAGGCCTAGCGGAAGAGACCCAGTACTTC	CATSRGLAEETQYF
TRBV27	many	TRBJ2-1	.	TGTGCCAGCAGTTTTACTAGCCTAATCATCAATGAGCAGTTCTTC	CASSFTSLIINEQFF
TRBV28	.	TRBJ2-7	TRBD1	TGTGCCACCCTTGTCTGGGACAGGCGTATCTACGAGCAGTACTTC	CATLVWDRRIYEQYF
TRBV5-6	once	TRBJ2-3	.	TGTGCCAGCAGCTTAACCCTAGCTAGCGAGAAAAGCACAGATACGCAGTATTTT	CASSLTLASEKSTDTQYF
TRBV20-1	.	TRBJ1-1	.	TGCAGTGCTCCCCCTGAAGCTTTCTTT	CSAPPEAFF
TRBV12-2	few	TRBJ2-6	.	TGTGCAAGTCGCATCTCCACACAAAGTCGGGCCAACGTCCTGACTTTC	CASRISTQSRANVLTF